This passage covers 21 T cell receptor beta chains from one sample sequenced in a study of cytomegalovirus exposure and HLA in healthy donors. PCR employed 60 Vbeta and 13 Jbeta primers. Method: immunoSEQ multiplex PCR; TCRdb's copy keeps in-frame clones and lacks some. The sample includes some 150,000 clones, approximately 76% seen only once; the top ten take over 1.3%. The sequencing sample was made of PBMCs. The receptors originated from a man aged 60 to 75 in good health and CMV-seronegative.

The chain combines TRBV28 with TRBJ2-2, with 9 bases aligning to TRBD1. V shed 6 bases, J shed 5 bases, and the junction held 10 bases outside the gene matches. This CDR3 has 16 amino acids. Germline V lookup: CDR1 MDHEN, CDR2 SYDVKM. CDR3 DNA sequence: TGTGCCAGCAGGCCTGACAGGGGGAAGGGGACCGGGGAGCTGTTTTTT. It is translated as CASRPDRGKGTGELFF.

As regards this clone: At one end, the junction sequence differs from germline, possibly due to a read error. The chain links TRBV20-1 to TRBJ1-2; D gene uncertain. This CDR3 is 10 amino acids long. Germline CDR1 reads DFQATT; CDR2 reads SNEGSKA (reference sequence). CDR3 DNA sequence: TGTGCACATTCGAACTATGGCTACACCTTC. Translation: CAHSNYGYTF.

The genes are TRBV6-5 and TRBJ2-1, with D perhaps matching TRBD2 (6 bases). The CDR3 contains 16 residues. Germline V gene sequence: CDR1 MNHEY, CDR2 SVGAGI. Trimming left V 0 bases short and J 12 bases short, with 21 bases between. CDR3 DNA sequence: TGTGCCAGCAGTTACTCGAGCCAACCTATCGGGAGTCTGCAGTTCTTC. It encodes CASSYSSQPIGSLQFF.

The rearrangement uses TRBV5-6 and TRBJ2-3; 12 bases align to TRBD2. The junction had 12 bases not matched to a gene; V was cut back by 6 bases and J by 1 base. The CDR3 consists of 18 residues. CDR1 is SGHDT and CDR2 is YYEEEE in the germline V gene. The CDR3 DNA reads TGTGCCAGCACGGGCCTCAAGAGACTAGCGGGAGGCACAGATACGCAGTATTTT. It translates to CASTGLKRLAGGTDTQYF.

The J gene is TRBJ2-5, the V gene TRBV18; 8 nucleotides line up with TRBD1. Germline V gives CDR1 KGHSH, CDR2 LQKENI. This CDR3 spans 17 amino acids. V lost 3 bases and J lost 2; bases outside the gene matches: 11. The CDR3 protein is CASSPKRRQGRQETQYF. The CDR3 DNA reads TGTGCCAGCTCACCGAAACGGAGACAGGGGCGGCAAGAGACCCAGTACTTC.

The chain is built from TRBV6-5 and TRBJ1-3, with TRBD1 matching over 10 bases. Trimming removed 10 bases from V and 3 bases from J; junction bases left unmatched: 6. The length of the CDR3 is 14 residues. The germline V gene has CDR1 MNHEY and CDR2 SVGAGI. Here the CDR3 DNA reads TGTGCCACCAAAGACAGGGGGCTTGGAAACACCATATATTTT. Its translation is CATKDRGLGNTIYF.

For the CDR3, the DNA is TGTGCCAGCAGTACCTTGAGAACAGGGTACAGGGGTAATTCACCCCTCCACTTT. Amino acids: CASSTLRTGYRGNSPLHF. The genes are TRBV28 and TRBJ1-6, with 7 bases fitting TRBD1. CDR1 is MDHEN, CDR2 SYDVKM, per germline. This CDR3 is built from 18 residues. After removal of 5 bases from V and 6 bases from J, the junction contained 16 bases not matched to a gene. The variable domain in full, with the rest retrieved from reference TRBV28 and TRBJ1-6, is DVKVTQSSRYLVKRTGEKVFLECVQDMDHENMFWYRQDPGLGLRLIYFSYDVKMKEKGDIPEGYSVSREKKERFSLILESASTNQTSMYLCASSTLRTGYRGNSPLHFGNGTRLTVT.

The CDR3 protein is CASSLFQGYEQYF. The CDR3 region has the DNA TGTGCCAGCAGTTTATTCCAGGGGTACGAGCAGTACTTC. The chain is built from TRBV27 and TRBJ2-7, with D possibly TRBD1 on 6 matching bases. Germline V gene sequence: CDR1 MNHEY, CDR2 SMNVEV (reference sequence). The V and J ends lost 1 base and 4 bases respectively, with 8 bases between them. The CDR3 spans 13 residues.

The chain recombines TRBV23-1 with TRBJ2-4; D not certain. TRBV23-1 is labeled an ORF, and its function is uncertain. Trimming took 0 bases from V and 9 from J, leaving 21 bases between them. The CDR3 runs 17 residues. The CDR3 coding sequence is TGCGCCAGCAGTCAATCAGTGGTCAGCGTACTTGGGTGCATTCAGTACTTC. It is translated as CASSQSVVSVLGCIQYF.

This clone was seen more than once but under ten times. The genes are TRBV5-1 and TRBJ2-1, with D unclear. CDR1 is SGHRS, CDR2 YFSETQ, per germline. CDR3 length equals 15 residues. The ends were cut back, 0 bases at V and 9 bases at J, with 16 bases in the middle. The CDR3: CASSLEPLVPSEQFF. The CDR3 DNA sequence: TGCGCCAGCAGCTTGGAACCCCTAGTTCCCAGTGAGCAGTTCTTC. Full variable domain (remainder filled in from reference TRBV5-1 and TRBJ2-1): KAGVTQTPRYLIKTRGQQVTLSCSPISGHRSVSWYQQTPGQGLQFLFEYFSETQRNKGNFPGRFSGRQFSNSRSEMNVSTLELGDSALYLCASSLEPLVPSEQFFGPGTRLTVL.

This chain connects TRBV30 to TRBJ2-7; 12 nucleotides match TRBD2. Germline V gives CDR1 GTSNPN, CDR2 SVGIG (reference sequence). CDR3 length equals 14 residues. V shed 3 bases, J shed 3 bases, and the junction held 3 bases outside the gene matches. The CDR3 loop is CAWRRTSGVYEQYF. DNA of the CDR3: TGTGCCTGGAGGCGGACTAGCGGGGTCTACGAGCAGTACTTC.

CDR3 amino acids: CATSRGTGEGYTF. CDR3 coding DNA: TGTGCCACCAGCAGGGGGACAGGGGAAGGCTACACCTTC. The chain employs TRBV15 and TRBJ1-2, with 10 bases that match TRBD1. V lost 3 bases and J lost 8; bases outside the gene matches: 3. CDR3 length equals 13 residues. The germline gives CDR1 LNHNV, CDR2 YYDKDF (reference sequence).

The chain uses TRBV6-1 and TRBJ1-5; 8 bases are shared with TRBD1. The CDR3 has 14 residues. CDR1 is MNHNS, CDR2 SASEGT, per germline. The V segment lost 4 bases and the J segment 4 bases; nucleotides outside the gene matches: 3. Here the CDR3 DNA reads TGTGCCAGCAGTGGCGACAGGGGAAATCAGCCCCAGCATTTT. It translates to CASSGDRGNQPQHF.

The chain employs TRBV30 and TRBJ2-1; TRBD2 agrees at 14 bases. Germline-derived CDR1 and CDR2 are GTSNPN and SVGIG (reference sequence). The V gene end was trimmed by 2 bases and the J gene end by 3 bases; junction bases not matched to a gene: 15. CDR3 length equals 20 residues. The DNA for the CDR3 is TGTGCCTGGAGTTTACTACCGGGACTAGCGGGGGCCTCCTTCTACAATGAGCAGTTCTTC. This gives the protein CAWSLLPGLAGASFYNEQFF.

The chain combines TRBV7-3 with TRBJ2-2; D unresolved. The ends were cut back, 4 bases at V and 7 bases at J, with 10 bases in the middle. This CDR3 is built from 13 residues. Germline V gene data show CDR1 as SGHTA and CDR2 as FQGTGA. The CDR3 sequence: CASSSDYGGELFF. In DNA form, the CDR3 reads TGTGCCAGCAGCTCTGATTACGGCGGGGAGCTGTTTTTT.

For the CDR3, the DNA is TGTGCCAGCAGCCCCCCGACAGGTATTAACTATGGCTACACCTTC. Its protein product is CASSPPTGINYGYTF. This chain uses TRBV4-2 with TRBJ1-2, with D maybe TRBD1 (6 bases). Germline CDR1 reads LGHNA; CDR2 reads YNFKEQ. Trimming removed 4 bases from V and 1 base from J, with 13 bases in between. The CDR3 has 15 amino acids.

The chain is built from TRBV27 and TRBJ2-7; D is possibly TRBD1 (6 bases). The CDR3 is made up of 15 amino acids. Germline V gives CDR1 MNHEY, CDR2 SMNVEV (reference sequence). With 6 bases removed from V and 4 bases from J, the gap between germline ends came to 19 bases. The CDR3 sequence is CASSYSGGATYEQYF. The CDR3 coding sequence is TGTGCCAGCAGCTACAGTGGGGGCGCGACGTACGAGCAGTACTTC.

This clone was seen only a few times. J is TRBJ1-4 and V is TRBV6-6; D is uncertain. V was shortened by 7 bases and J by 4 bases, with 4 bases between the two germline ends. The CDR3 covers 11 residues. Germline V CDR1 and CDR2: MNHNY, SVGAGI (reference sequence). The CDR3 loop is CASNSNEKLFF. The DNA of the CDR3 is TGTGCCAGCAACAGTAATGAAAAACTGTTTTTT.

V gene TRBV5-1 combines with J gene TRBJ2-1; 8 nucleotides line up with TRBD2. This CDR3 is built from 14 residues. Germline V CDR1 and CDR2: SGHRS, YFSETQ. V dropped 4 bases and J dropped 9; count of bases not matched to a gene: 9. The CDR3 DNA reads TGCGCCAGCAGCCGACGGGAGGGCCGGAGTGAGCAGTTCTTC. Protein sequence: CASSRREGRSEQFF.

The chain employs TRBV5-4 and TRBJ1-2; D gene unclear. V shed 0 bases and J shed 5 bases, with 8 bases lying between them. Germline CDR1 SGHNT, CDR2 YYREEE (reference sequence). The CDR3 covers 13 residues. The CDR3 nucleotides read TGTGCCAGCAGCTTGGGGCAAGAATATGGCTACACCTTC. It encodes CASSLGQEYGYTF. Variable domain in full (rest from reference TRBV5-4 and TRBJ1-2): ETGVTQSPTHLIKTRGQQVTLRCSSQSGHNTVSWYQQALGQGPQFIFQYYREEENGRGNFPPRFSGLQFPNYSSELNVNALELDDSALYLCASSLGQEYGYTFGSGTRLTVV.

This chain links TRBV28 with TRBJ2-3; TRBD2 agrees at 7 bases. Germline V gene sequence: CDR1 MDHEN, CDR2 SYDVKM. The CDR3 covers 13 residues. Trimming removed 10 bases from V and 2 bases from J; junction bases left unmatched: 6. CDR3 loop: CAIGGGDTDTQYF. The CDR3 nucleotides read TGTGCCATTGGTGGGGGGGACACAGATACGCAGTATTTT. Drawing the rest from reference TRBV28 and TRBJ2-3, the complete variable domain is DVKVTQSSRYLVKRTGEKVFLECVQDMDHENMFWYRQDPGLGLRLIYFSYDVKMKEKGDIPEGYSVSREKKERFSLILESASTNQTSMYLCAIGGGDTDTQYFGPGTRLTVL.